This TCR delta chain was identified in a study of gamma-delta T cells after stem cell transplantation. Looked up from germline, CDR1 is GEAIGNYY and CDR2 is EKD. The CDR3 length is 18 residues. This clone has only a few counts. A far larger clone is only one base removed, so a read error is likely. This sample includes further DNA sequences coding for the same CDR3. TCRdb re-called the RT-PCR reads through CATT. The table lists thousands of delta-chain clones, roughly 2.6% of them singletons. The receptor's source is a human donor. It is not recorded whose cells these are; they may come from a transplant donor. The chain carries TRDV2 and TRDJ1; 8 bases are a match to TRDD3. Material: gamma-delta T cells. The CDR3 loop reads CACASMEGYEGIVDKLIF. CDR3 DNA sequence: TGTGCCTGTGCCTCGATGGAGGGATACGAAGGTATAGTCGATAAACTCATCTTC.